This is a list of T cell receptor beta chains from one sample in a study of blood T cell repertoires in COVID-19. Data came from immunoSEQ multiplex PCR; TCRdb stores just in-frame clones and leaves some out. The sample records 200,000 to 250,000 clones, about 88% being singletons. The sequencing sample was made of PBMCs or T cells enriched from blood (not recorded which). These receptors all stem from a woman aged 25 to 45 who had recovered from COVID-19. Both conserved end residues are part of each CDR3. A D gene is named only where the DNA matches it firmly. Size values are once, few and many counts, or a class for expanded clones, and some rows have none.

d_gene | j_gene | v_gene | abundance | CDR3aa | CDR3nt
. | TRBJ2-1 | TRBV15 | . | CATSRLRDKYNEQFF | TGTGCCACCAGCAGACTCCGGGATAAGTACAATGAGCAGTTCTTC
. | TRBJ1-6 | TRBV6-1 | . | CASSEFRGRNSPLHF | TGTGCCAGCAGTGAGTTTAGGGGTAGGAATTCACCCCTCCACTTT
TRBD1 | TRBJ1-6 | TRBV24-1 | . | CATSEPHPDRALDSPLHF | TGTGCCACCAGTGAGCCCCACCCGGACAGGGCCCTAGATTCACCCCTCCACTTT
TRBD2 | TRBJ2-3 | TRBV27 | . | CASSTEAGASTDTQYF | TGTGCCAGCAGTACGGAAGCGGGGGCAAGCACAGATACGCAGTATTTT
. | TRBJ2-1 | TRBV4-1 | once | CASSQSDNEQFF | TGCGCCAGCAGCCAATCTGACAATGAGCAGTTCTTC
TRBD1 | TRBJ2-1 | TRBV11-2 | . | CASSSTPGGAKEQFF | TGTGCCAGCAGCTCAACCCCAGGGGGTGCAAAAGAGCAGTTCTTC
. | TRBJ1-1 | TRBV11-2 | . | CASSLGGQAGAEAFF | TGTGCCAGCAGCTTGGGGGGGCAAGCAGGGGCTGAAGCTTTCTTT
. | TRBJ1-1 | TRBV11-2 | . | CASSLYGKNTEAFF | TGTGCCAGCAGCTTATATGGCAAGAACACTGAAGCTTTCTTT
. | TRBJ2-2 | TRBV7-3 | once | CASSLNTRENTGELFF | TGTGCCAGCAGCTTGAATACCAGGGAAAACACCGGGGAGCTGTTTTTT
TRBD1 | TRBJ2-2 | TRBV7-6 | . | CASSPGQGGVTGELFF | TGTGCCAGCAGCCCCGGACAGGGAGGCGTCACCGGGGAGCTGTTTTTT
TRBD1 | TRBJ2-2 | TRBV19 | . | CASSIRRQGLTGELFF | TGTGCCAGTAGTATTCGTAGACAGGGGCTGACCGGGGAGCTGTTTTTT
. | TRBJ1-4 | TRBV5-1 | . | CASSLSGGLATNEKLFF | TGCGCCAGCAGCTTGTCGGGGGGACTGGCAACTAATGAAAAACTGTTTTTT
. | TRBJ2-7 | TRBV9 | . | CASSVESGRRGGEQYF | TGTGCCAGCAGCGTAGAGTCCGGCCGGCGCGGAGGCGAGCAGTACTTC
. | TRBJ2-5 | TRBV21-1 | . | CASSKEGGSGGSRETQYF | TGTGCCAGCAGCAAAGAGGGAGGGTCTGGAGGGTCGCGGGAGACCCAGTACTTC
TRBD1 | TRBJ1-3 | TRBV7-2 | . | CASSLETGQFSGNTIYF | TGTGCCAGCAGCTTAGAGACGGGACAGTTCTCTGGAAACACCATATATTTT
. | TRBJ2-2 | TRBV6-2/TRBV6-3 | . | CASSPGLTHGGELFF | TGTGCCAGCAGTCCGGGACTGACCCACGGCGGGGAGCTGTTTTTT
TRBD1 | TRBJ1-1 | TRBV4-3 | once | CASSQRTGVTEAFF | TGCGCCAGCAGCCAACGGACAGGCGTAACTGAAGCTTTCTTT
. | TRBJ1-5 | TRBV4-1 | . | CASSLLTGGAGQPQHF | TGCGCCAGCAGCCTGTTGACCGGGGGGGCGGGACAGCCCCAGCATTTT
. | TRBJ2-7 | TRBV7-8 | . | CASSLAVGHLEQYF | TGTGCCAGCAGCTTAGCTGTGGGGCATCTCGAGCAGTACTTC
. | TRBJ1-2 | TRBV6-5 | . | CASSYGGSRPNYGYTF | TGTGCCAGCAGTTACGGCGGGAGTAGACCTAACTATGGCTACACCTTC
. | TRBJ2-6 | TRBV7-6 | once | CASSFSSGANVLTF | TGTGCCAGCAGCTTTAGCTCTGGGGCCAACGTCCTGACTTTC
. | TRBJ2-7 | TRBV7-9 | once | CASSFRTATYEQYF | TGTGCCAGCAGCTTCCGGACTGCCACCTACGAGCAGTACTTC
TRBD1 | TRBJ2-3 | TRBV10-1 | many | CASKIGGAGDTQYF | TGCGCCAGCAAGATAGGGGGCGCGGGAGATACGCAGTATTTT
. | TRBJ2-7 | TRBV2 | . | CASSEAGESYEQYF | TGTGCCAGCAGTGAGGCAGGGGAGTCCTACGAGCAGTACTTC
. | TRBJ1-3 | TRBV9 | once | CASSALTGSWGNTIYF | TGTGCCAGCAGCGCACTGACAGGTTCTTGGGGAAACACCATATATTTT
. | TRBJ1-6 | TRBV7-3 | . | CASSSGHSAPLHF | TGTGCCAGCAGCTCGGGACATTCCGCACCCCTCCACTTT
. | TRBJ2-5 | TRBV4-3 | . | CASSQSQGSGETQYF | TGCGCCAGCAGCCAAAGCCAGGGGTCGGGTGAGACCCAGTACTTC
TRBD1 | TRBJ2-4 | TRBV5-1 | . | CASSTYRGEIDIQYF | TGCGCCAGCAGCACCTACAGGGGGGAGATTGACATTCAGTACTTC
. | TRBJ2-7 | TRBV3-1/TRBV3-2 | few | CASSQESELAYF | TGTGCCAGCAGCCAAGAAAGTGAACTAGCCTACTTC
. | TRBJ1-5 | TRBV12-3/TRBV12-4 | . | CASSWSSNQPQHF | TGTGCCAGCAGTTGGAGTAGCAATCAGCCCCAGCATTTT
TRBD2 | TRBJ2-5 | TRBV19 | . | CASSTSGGVQETQYF | TGTGCCAGTAGTACTAGCGGGGGGGTGCAAGAGACCCAGTACTTC
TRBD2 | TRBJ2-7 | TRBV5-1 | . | CASSLVTSISYEQYF | TGCGCCAGCAGCTTGGTGACTAGCATTTCCTACGAGCAGTACTTC
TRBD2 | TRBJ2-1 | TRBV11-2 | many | CASNPGLGGEQFF | TGTGCCAGCAACCCCGGACTAGGTGGAGAGCAGTTCTTC
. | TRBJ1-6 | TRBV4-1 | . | CASSQEGALRAANSPLHF | TGCGCCAGCAGCCAAGAAGGGGCACTCCGGGCGGCGAATTCACCCCTCCACTTT
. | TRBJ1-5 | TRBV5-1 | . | CASSPGSRSNQPQHF | TGCGCCAGCAGTCCGGGAAGCCGAAGCAATCAGCCCCAGCATTTT
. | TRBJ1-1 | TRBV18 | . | CASSPGWGGNTEAFF | TGTGCCAGCTCACCCGGTTGGGGAGGGAACACTGAAGCTTTCTTT
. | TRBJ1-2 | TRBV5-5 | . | CASSLANSHYGYTF | TGTGCCAGCAGCTTGGCCAACAGTCACTATGGCTACACCTTC
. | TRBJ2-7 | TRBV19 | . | CASSIDVDYEQYF | TGTGCCAGTAGTATAGATGTAGACTACGAGCAGTACTTC
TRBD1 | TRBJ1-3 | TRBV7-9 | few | CASSLTGSGNTIYF | TGTGCCAGCAGCTTGACAGGGAGTGGAAACACCATATATTTT
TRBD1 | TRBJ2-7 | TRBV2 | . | CASMSGQGSYEQYF | TGTGCCAGCATGAGCGGACAGGGCTCCTACGAGCAGTACTTC
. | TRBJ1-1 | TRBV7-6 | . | CASSEGSGNTEAFF | TGTGCCAGCAGCGAGGGCTCAGGGAACACTGAAGCTTTCTTT
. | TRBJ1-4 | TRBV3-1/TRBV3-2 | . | CASSQDYREEKLFF | TGTGCCAGCAGCCAAGATTACCGAGAAGAAAAACTGTTTTTT
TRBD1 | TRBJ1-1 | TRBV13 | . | CASSVQGVGTEAFF | TGTGCCAGCAGCGTACAGGGGGTAGGCACTGAAGCTTTCTTT
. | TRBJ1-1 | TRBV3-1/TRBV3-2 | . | CASSQAGAVMNTEAFF | TGTGCCAGCAGCCAAGCAGGGGCCGTCATGAACACTGAAGCTTTCTTT
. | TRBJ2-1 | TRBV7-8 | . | CASSLLFAPGVDEQFF | TGTGCCAGCAGCTTACTTTTCGCTCCAGGGGTGGATGAGCAGTTCTTC
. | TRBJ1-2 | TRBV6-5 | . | CASRSTGYGYTF | TGTGCCAGCAGATCAACAGGGTATGGCTACACCTTC
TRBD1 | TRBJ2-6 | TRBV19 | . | CASSIVGRQGAGANVLTF | TGTGCCAGTAGTATCGTCGGAAGACAGGGGGCTGGGGCCAACGTCCTGACTTTC
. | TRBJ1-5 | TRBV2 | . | CASSVGGRQPQHF | TGTGCCAGCAGTGTAGGGGGTAGGCAGCCCCAGCATTTT
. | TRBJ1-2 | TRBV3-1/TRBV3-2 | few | CASSQGRDYGYTF | TGTGCCAGCAGCCAAGGGAGGGACTATGGCTACACCTTC
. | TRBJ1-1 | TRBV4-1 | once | CASSQGQTNTEAFF | TGCGCCAGCAGCCAAGGACAGACGAACACTGAAGCTTTCTTT
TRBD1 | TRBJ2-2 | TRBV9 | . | CASSVRTGGLGELFF | TGTGCCAGCAGCGTAAGGACAGGGGGCTTGGGGGAGCTGTTTTTT
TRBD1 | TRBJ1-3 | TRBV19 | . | CASSIAPGQPGNTIYF | TGTGCCAGTAGTATAGCCCCGGGACAGCCTGGAAACACCATATATTTT
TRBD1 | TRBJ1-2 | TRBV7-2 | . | CASSYSGTGATKF | TGTGCCAGCAGCTACTCCGGGACAGGGGCCACGAAGTTC
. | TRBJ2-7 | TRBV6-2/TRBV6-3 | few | CASSFVGSSYEQYF | TGTGCCAGCAGTTTTGTCGGGAGCTCCTACGAGCAGTACTTC
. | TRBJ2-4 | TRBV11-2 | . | CASSLDLSALGGDIQYF | TGTGCCAGCAGCTTGGATCTGTCGGCGTTGGGCGGGGACATTCAGTACTTC
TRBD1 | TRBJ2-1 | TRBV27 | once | CASSLSAGGYNEQFF | TGTGCCAGCAGTTTATCGGCAGGGGGTTACAATGAGCAGTTCTTC
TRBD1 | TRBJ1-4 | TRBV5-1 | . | CASSLQGATNEKLFF | TGCGCCAGCAGCTTACAGGGGGCAACTAATGAAAAACTGTTTTTT
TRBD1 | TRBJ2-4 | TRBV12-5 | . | CASGLHAGTGGREEAKNIQYF | TGTGCTAGTGGTTTGCACGCCGGGACAGGGGGTAGGGAGGAGGCCAAAAACATTCAGTACTTC
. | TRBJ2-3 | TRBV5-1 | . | CASSGGITDTQYF | TGCGCCAGCAGTGGCGGGATAACAGATACGCAGTATTTT